This TCR beta chain was profiled in a study of T cell responses to AZD1222 COVID-19 vaccine. Germline loops: CDR1 DFQATT, CDR2 SNEGSKA (reference sequence). V was clipped by 5 bases and J by 6 bases, with 11 bases between them. There are 11 residues in the CDR3. Sequencing was performed with immunoSEQ multiplex PCR; in TCRdb, only in-frame clones are kept and a portion is missing. The data hold about 140,000 clones, with more than 80% observed a single time. This clone was picked up one time. Antigen specificity is unknown. The study, taken as a whole, reports: It was only after the peak T cell response that any repertoires were sampled.

The material was peripheral blood, obtained on day 0 of MenACWY control vaccination. The chain is built from TRBV20-1 and TRBJ2-7; tentatively, D is TRBD1 (6 bases). This TCR was recovered from an adult in good health. The CDR3 sequence is CSAGTDSEQYF. The CDR3 coding sequence is TGCAGTGCTGGTACGGACAGCGAGCAGTACTTC.